The 28 T cell receptor beta chains given below trace back to one sample, sequenced in a study of cytomegalovirus exposure and HLA in healthy donors. 13 Jbeta primers and 60 Vbeta primers were used for the PCR. Data came from immunoSEQ multiplex PCR; TCRdb stores just in-frame clones and leaves some out. The sample consists of 200,000 or so clones, about four fifths of them appearing once. Sequences were obtained from PBMCs. The receptors shown here come from a woman in her twenties or thirties in good health and CMV-seropositive.

This clone came up a few times. V and J are TRBV5-1 and TRBJ1-1, with D possibly being TRBD1 (5 bases). The V end was cut by 2 bases, the J end by 4 bases, with 12 bases between. The CDR3 has 14 amino acids. The V gene's germline CDR1 is SGHRS and CDR2 YFSETQ. The CDR3 coding sequence is TGCGCCAGCAGCTTAGTTAGGGGTGGCACTGAAGCTTTCTTT. Amino acids: CASSLVRGGTEAFF.

The J gene is TRBJ1-2, the V gene TRBV4-3; D is possibly TRBD1 (6 bases). CDR3 length: 14 amino acids. Trimming removed 0 bases from V and 4 bases from J, with 9 bases in between. Germline loops: CDR1 LGHNA, CDR2 YSLEER. CDR3 residues: CASSQDQDSYGYTF. CDR3 DNA sequence: TGCGCCAGCAGCCAAGATCAGGACAGCTATGGCTACACCTTC.

The table lists this clone with a few counts. The chain recombines TRBV5-1 with TRBJ1-4, with 9 bases matching TRBD1. V was clipped by 2 bases and J by 8 bases; unmatched bases: 4. This CDR3 contains 14 residues. CDR1 is SGHRS, CDR2 YFSETQ, per germline. In DNA form, the CDR3 reads TGCGCCAGCAGCTTTCGACAGGGGGACGAAAAACTGTTTTTT. Residues: CASSFRQGDEKLFF.

V gene TRBV9 combines with J gene TRBJ1-4; 7 bases align to TRBD1. The CDR3 totals 15 residues. The J segment lost 7 bases and the V segment lost 4 bases, leaving 10 bases of the junction unmatched. Per the germline V gene, CDR1 is SGDLS and CDR2 is YYNGEE. The DNA of the CDR3 is TGTGCCAGCAGCCCCGGGACAGTCGAGGGTGAAAAACTGTTTTTT. Protein sequence: CASSPGTVEGEKLFF.

The V and J genes are TRBV2 and TRBJ2-5; 12 bases fit TRBD2. The length of the CDR3 is 15 residues. V shed 4 bases and J 2 bases; nucleotides not matched to a gene: 2. CDR1 and CDR2 (germline): SNHLY, FYNNEI. The CDR3 spells CASSGLAGAQETQYF. CDR3 in DNA: TGTGCCAGCAGTGGACTAGCGGGGGCACAAGAGACCCAGTACTTC.

The gene calls are TRBV7-9 and TRBJ2-7, with D maybe TRBD2 (6 bases). Germline CDR1 SEHNR, CDR2 FQNEAQ (reference sequence). This CDR3 is built from 15 residues. With 5 bases removed from V and 4 bases from J, the gap between germline ends came to 18 bases. The CDR3 loop reads CASSHSGTSDYEQYF. The CDR3 DNA is TGTGCCAGCAGCCACTCCGGGACTTCGGATTACGAGCAGTACTTC.

The chain is built from TRBV18 and TRBJ2-5; TRBD1 matches 9 bases. CDR3 length equals 14 residues. The junction had 7 bases not matched to a gene; V was cut back by 6 bases and J by 5 bases. Germline CDR1 KGHSH, CDR2 LQKENI. CDR3 sequence: CASSDGQGTETQYF. The CDR3 nucleotides read TGTGCCAGCTCCGATGGACAGGGGACCGAGACCCAGTACTTC. The full variable domain, with the rest looked up from reference TRBV18 and TRBJ2-5, is NAGVMQNPRHLVRRRGQEARLRCSPMKGHSHVYWYRQLPEEGLKFMVYLQKENIIDESGMPKERFSAEFPKEGPSILRIQQVVRGDSAAYFCASSDGQGTETQYFGPGTRLLVL.

This clone was recorded a few times. The chain combines TRBV7-6 with TRBJ2-7, with D perhaps TRBD1 (7 bases). The CDR3 runs to 13 residues. The germline V gene encodes CDR1 SGHVS and CDR2 FNYEAQ. Trimming left V 5 bases short and J 6 bases short, with 14 bases between. CDR3 coding DNA: TGTGCCAGCAGCGCGCGACAGGGAGGCGAGCAGTACTTC. Its translation: CASSARQGGEQYF.

This clone appeared once. J is TRBJ2-3 and V is TRBV10-1; 7 nucleotides line up with TRBD1. The CDR3 has 19 amino acids. Unmatched junction bases numbered 21, after V lost 7 bases and J lost 2 bases. The germline gives CDR1 WNHNN, CDR2 SYGVQD (reference sequence). As DNA, the CDR3 is TGCGCCAGCACCGGATACCGACACAGACAGGGTTTTTTCACAGATACGCAGTATTTT. Translated: CASTGYRHRQGFFTDTQYF.

The V and J genes are TRBV9 and TRBJ1-2; D unclear. Trimming shortened V by 0 bases and J by 2 bases, and 8 bases separated the two germline ends. There are 14 residues in the CDR3. Germline V CDR1 and CDR2: SGDLS, YYNGEE. CDR3 loop: CASSVVVQNYGYTF. CDR3 bases: TGTGCCAGCAGCGTAGTGGTACAGAACTATGGCTACACCTTC.

With regard to this clone: A read error may produce the germline difference seen at one junction end. The CDR3 DNA reads as TGTTCCAGCAGGGCGGTGAACACTGAAGCTTTCTTT. Translated, it gives CSSRAVNTEAFF. V gene TRBV7-9 combines with J gene TRBJ1-1; TRBD1 might be the D (5 bases). This CDR3 contains 12 residues. Germline CDR1 and CDR2: SEHNR and FQNEAQ (reference sequence).

V usage is TRBV14 and J usage is TRBJ2-3, with 7 bases that match TRBD1. The CDR3 is made up of 15 amino acids. CDR1 SGHDN and CDR2 FVKESK come from the germline V gene. J was trimmed by 2 bases and V by 6 bases; bases with no gene match: 8. The CDR3 bases are TGTGCCAGCAGTCGGGACAGAACCTACACAGATACGCAGTATTTT. This encodes CASSRDRTYTDTQYF.

This chain connects TRBV6-1 to TRBJ1-2; no firm D call. CDR1 is MNHNS, CDR2 SASEGT, per germline. The length of the CDR3 is 12 residues. V was pared by 4 bases and J by 8 bases, with 11 bases between. CDR3 sequence (DNA): TGTGCCAGCAGTGCAGGCGGGAACGGCTACACCTTC. Translated: CASSAGGNGYTF.

The gene calls are TRBV11-2 and TRBJ1-4; 7 bases align to TRBD1. There are 15 residues in the CDR3. Unmatched junction bases numbered 7, after V lost 5 bases and J lost 4 bases. Germline V gene sequence: CDR1 SGHAT, CDR2 FQNNGV. The CDR3 coding sequence is TGTGCCAGCAGCCCAACAGGGGCCCTTAATGAAAAACTGTTTTTT. This encodes CASSPTGALNEKLFF.

V and J are TRBV7-9 and TRBJ2-7; D possibly corresponds to TRBD2 (5 bases). The CDR3 covers 17 residues. V dropped 4 bases and J dropped 2 bases, with 21 bases sitting between them. Germline assignment: CDR1 SEHNR and CDR2 FQNEAQ (reference sequence). This chain's CDR3 is CASSSPGIWSGAYEQYF. The CDR3 region has the DNA TGTGCCAGCAGCTCCCCCGGGATTTGGAGCGGTGCCTACGAGCAGTACTTC.

This clone was observed once. The chain links TRBV27 to TRBJ1-1; the D gene is possibly TRBD1 (5 bases). Trimming pared 3 bases from V and 7 bases from J, leaving 9 bases between. Germline V gives CDR1 MNHEY, CDR2 SMNVEV (reference sequence). The length of the CDR3 is 12 residues. The CDR3: CASSFQGGEAFF. The CDR3 coding sequence is TGTGCCAGCAGTTTTCAGGGCGGTGAAGCTTTCTTT.

This chain links TRBV2 with TRBJ2-1; 11 bases fit TRBD2. The CDR3 spans 16 residues. Per the germline V gene, CDR1 is SNHLY and CDR2 is FYNNEI. V dropped 6 bases and J dropped 1; count of bases not matched to a gene: 5. The CDR3 reads CASRPRLAGSYNEQFF. The CDR3 nucleotides are TGTGCCAGCAGGCCCAGACTAGCGGGATCCTACAATGAGCAGTTCTTC.

This clone was observed once. The same CDR3 arises from other DNA sequences in this sample as well. This chain connects TRBV6-1 to TRBJ1-5; D is perhaps TRBD1 (5 bases). The V gene lost 0 bases and the J gene lost 1 base, with 7 bases spanning the gap. CDR1 MNHNS and CDR2 SASEGT come from the germline V gene. The CDR3 length is 15 residues. The CDR3 is CASSEAGGSNQPQHF. CDR3 DNA sequence: TGTGCCAGCAGTGAAGCGGGGGGAAGCAATCAGCCCCAGCATTTT.

The chain combines TRBV5-1 with TRBJ2-3; tentative D call: TRBD2 (6 bases). In germline, CDR1 is SGHRS, CDR2 YFSETQ. V was cut by 1 base and J by 6 bases, with 12 bases left in between. The CDR3 is made up of 14 amino acids. The DNA of the CDR3 is TGCGCCAGCAGCTTGAGAGCGGGTACGGATACGCAGTATTTT. Residues: CASSLRAGTDTQYF.

V and J are TRBV27 and TRBJ2-7; 9 bases map to TRBD2. Germline-derived CDR1 and CDR2 are MNHEY and SMNVEV (reference sequence). V lost 3 bases, J lost 5 bases, and 11 bases stayed unmatched. This CDR3 comprises 16 residues. The CDR3 DNA reads as TGTGCCAGCAGTTTCGGCGCTAGCGGGGTTTGGGACGAGCAGTACTTC. This gives the protein CASSFGASGVWDEQYF.

The chain uses TRBV18 and TRBJ2-7; D perhaps matches TRBD1 (5 bases). This CDR3 has 14 residues. Germline V gives CDR1 KGHSH, CDR2 LQKENI. The V gene lost 6 bases and the J gene lost 4 bases, with 16 bases spanning the gap. CDR3 amino acids: CASSPRGHGYEQYF. The CDR3 DNA is TGTGCCAGCTCGCCCCGAGGACACGGATACGAGCAGTACTTC. The full variable domain, with the rest looked up from reference TRBV18 and TRBJ2-7, is NAGVMQNPRHLVRRRGQEARLRCSPMKGHSHVYWYRQLPEEGLKFMVYLQKENIIDESGMPKERFSAEFPKEGPSILRIQQVVRGDSAAYFCASSPRGHGYEQYFGPGTRLTVT.

Remarks on this clone: Relative to the germline gene, one junction end is altered; a read error may explain this. The gene calls are TRBV29-1 and TRBJ2-3; possible D gene TRBD1, 5 bases. The CDR3 sequence is 10 residues long. Looked up from germline, CDR1 is SQVTM and CDR2 is ANQGSEA. The CDR3 spells CSVSTGTQYF. The CDR3, as DNA: TGCAGCGTTAGCACAGGTACGCAGTATTTT.

The chain joins TRBV21-1 to TRBJ2-7; whether TRBD2, the table's D call, matches the DNA was not checked. TRBV21-1 is tagged as a pseudogene. CDR3 length equals 16 residues. The CDR3 reads CASSKSNGTSGYEQYF. DNA of the CDR3: TGTGCCAGCAGCAAATCCAACGGGACTAGCGGTTACGAGCAGTACTTC.

This clone was counted a few times. The rearrangement joins TRBV6-5 to TRBJ1-2, with a possible D match to TRBD1 (6 bases). The CDR3 is 13 residues long. Germline values: CDR1 MNHEY, CDR2 SVGAGI. V shed 7 bases and J shed 6 bases, with 15 bases lying between them. The CDR3 region is CASTIGGGNGYTF. The CDR3 nucleotides read TGTGCCAGCACCATAGGGGGGGGAAATGGCTACACCTTC.

The CDR3 loop reads CASSLYVSYEQYF. Here the CDR3 DNA reads TGCGCCAGCAGCTTGTACGTGTCCTACGAGCAGTACTTC. This chain uses TRBV5-1 with TRBJ2-5; D not certain. The J call may be faulty, since TRBJ2-7 better matches the DNA end. The CDR3 totals 13 residues. Looked up from germline, CDR1 is SGHRS and CDR2 is YFSETQ.

CDR3 sequence reads: CAGTEGGDWETQYF. CDR3 nucleotides: TGTGCCGGCACAGAGGGTGGGGATTGGGAGACCCAGTACTTC. The chain combines TRBV7-9 with TRBJ2-5, with D tentatively TRBD2 (5 bases). Germline-derived CDR1 and CDR2 are SEHNR and FQNEAQ (reference sequence). The germline V and J ends were trimmed by 11 bases and 5 bases, with 21 bases remaining between them. This CDR3 region has 14 residues.

This clone was seen just once. V gene TRBV27 combines with J gene TRBJ2-2; D is possibly TRBD1 (5 bases). Trimming pared 6 bases from V and 4 bases from J, leaving 9 bases between. The CDR3 loop spans 13 amino acids. CDR1 is MNHEY, CDR2 SMNVEV, per germline (reference sequence). This chain's CDR3 is CASSRTRTGELFF. DNA for the CDR3: TGTGCCAGCAGCCGGACACGCACCGGGGAGCTGTTTTTT.

V usage is TRBV7-9 and J usage is TRBJ2-7; 9 positions match TRBD2. The CDR3 runs 16 residues. Trimming cost V 1 base and J 7 bases; bases outside gene matches: 11. In germline, CDR1 is SEHNR, CDR2 FQNEAQ (reference sequence). The CDR3 DNA reads TGTGCCAGCAGCTTAGATACCGCGGGGGGGCTTGGAGAGCAGTACTTC. This encodes CASSLDTAGGLGEQYF.